These T cell receptor beta chains were read from a single sample in a study of early T cells in non-severe SARS-CoV-2 infection. One entry per CDR3 protein results from TCRdb running MiXCR on the 5' RACE reads. The sample shows 20,000 to 30,000 distinct CDR3 sequences, just over 4% of them seen only once. The sequenced sample was whole blood. The receptors come from an adult who was a healthcare worker with PCR-confirmed SARS-CoV-2 infection or an uninfected control (not recorded which). Both conserved end residues are part of each CDR3. The order of the fields is D gene, V gene, J gene, clone size, CDR3 protein, CDR3 DNA. D genes are given only for firm matches. Size is omitted from some rows. Given values are once, few, many or a class for expanded clones.

>.|TRBV5-4|TRBJ1-6|many
CASSLGQDISPLHF
TGTGCCAGCAGCTTGGGGCAGGACATTTCACCCCTCCACTTT
>.|TRBV4-1|TRBJ2-1|few
CASSQTLALPYNEQFF
TGCGCCAGCAGCCAAACCTTAGCCCTTCCCTACAATGAGCAGTTCTTC
>.|TRBV12-3/TRBV12-4|TRBJ1-2|few
CASSPSRVANYGYTF
TGTGCCAGCAGTCCGAGCAGGGTAGCTAACTATGGCTACACCTTC
>TRBD2|TRBV20-1|TRBJ2-3|few
CAQLAGSTDTQYF
TGCGCCCAGCTAGCGGGATCTACAGATACGCAGTATTTT
>TRBD1|TRBV9|TRBJ1-6|many
CASSVEGAGSPLHF
TGTGCCAGCAGCGTAGAGGGGGCGGGATCACCCCTCCACTTT
>.|TRBV27|TRBJ2-3|many
CASSSLGTARTDTQYF
TGTGCCAGCAGTTCTCTAGGGACCGCGCGCACAGATACGCAGTATTTT
>.|TRBV2|TRBJ2-6|many
CASSAEISGANVLTF
TGTGCCAGCAGTGCAGAAATCTCTGGGGCCAACGTCCTGACTTTC
>TRBD2|TRBV19|TRBJ2-1|.
CASSKKASGRANEQFF
TGTGCCAGTAGTAAAAAGGCTAGCGGGAGGGCCAATGAGCAGTTCTTC
>TRBD2|TRBV4-3|TRBJ2-4|many
CASSLLAGDNIQYF
TGCGCCAGCAGCCTACTAGCGGGAGATAACATTCAGTACTTC
>.|TRBV20-1|TRBJ1-2|many
CSAPRVNYGYTF
TGCAGTGCCCCACGCGTGAACTATGGCTACACCTTC
>TRBD1|TRBV7-8|TRBJ1-3|few
CASSASTGQISGNTIYF
TGTGCCAGCAGCGCGTCGACGGGACAGATCTCTGGAAACACCATATATTTT
>.|TRBV29-1|TRBJ2-3|.
CSVGGPLGTDTQYF
TGCAGCGTGGGGGGTCCCTTGGGCACAGATACGCAGTATTTT
>.|TRBV12-3/TRBV12-4|TRBJ2-1|few
CASSLVSSDYNEQFF
TGTGCCAGCAGTTTAGTCTCTAGCGACTACAATGAGCAGTTCTTC
>.|TRBV7-9|TRBJ1-3|many
CASTPWEVSGNTIYF
TGTGCCAGCACCCCCTGGGAAGTCTCTGGAAACACCATATATTTT
>.|TRBV6-5|TRBJ2-6|many
CASSPPANVLTF
TGTGCCAGCAGCCCTCCCGCCAACGTCCTGACTTTC
>.|TRBV27|TRBJ2-5|many
CASSLAGTRGGTQYF
TGTGCCAGCAGTTTAGCCGGGACACGGGGCGGGACCCAGTACTTC
>.|TRBV4-2|TRBJ1-2|many
CASSQELLGPDYGYTF
TGTGCCAGCAGCCAAGAATTACTCGGGCCAGACTATGGCTACACCTTC
>.|TRBV18|TRBJ1-2|many
CASSPGVQAYGYTF
TGTGCCAGCTCACCAGGAGTGCAGGCCTATGGCTACACCTTC
>TRBD1|TRBV6-2/TRBV6-3|TRBJ1-1|few
CASSTGTAAFF
TGTGCCAGCAGCACCGGGACAGCGGCTTTCTTT
>.|TRBV4-2|TRBJ2-3|few
CASSHSLAQTDTQYF
TGTGCCAGCAGCCATAGCCTAGCTCAAACAGATACGCAGTATTTT
>.|TRBV7-2|TRBJ2-7|many
CASSPPTSYEQYF
TGTGCCAGCAGCCCCCCGACCTCCTACGAGCAGTACTTC
>TRBD2|TRBV11-2|TRBJ2-4|many
CASTRTSGTEAKNIQYF
TGTGCCTCCACCCGCACTAGCGGGACTGAAGCCAAAAACATTCAGTACTTC
>.|TRBV5-1|TRBJ2-7|few
CASSVQGEGAGEQYF
TGCGCCAGCAGCGTACAGGGAGAAGGGGCTGGGGAGCAGTACTTC